Presented here are 27 T cell receptor beta chains from one specimen sequenced in a study. TCRdb passed the 5' RACE reads through MiXCR, listing each CDR3 protein once. The data hold about 42,000 distinct CDR3 sequences, with approximately 30% observed a single time. Sequencing used tumor-infiltrating memory CD4+ T cells sorted from the breast tumor. The subset is: memory CD4+ T cells, CD4+CD45RO+CD25-. The receptors were sampled from a female donor with breast cancer.

This clonotype was detected only a few times. The CDR3 spells CSARVGGQGADTQYF. CDR3 DNA: TGCAGTGCTAGAGTAGGGGGACAGGGGGCAGATACGCAGTATTTT. The chain combines TRBV20-1 with TRBJ2-3, with 11 bases that match TRBD1. Germline V lookup: CDR1 DFQATT, CDR2 SNEGSKA (reference sequence). CDR3 size: 15 residues. Germline trimming cut 1 base from V and 4 bases from J; bases unmatched to any gene: 4.

The table lists this clonotype with a few counts. The V call is TRBV9, the J call TRBJ2-3, with TRBD2 matching over 13 bases. The germline gives CDR1 SGDLS, CDR2 YYNGEE. V trimming: 3 bases; J trimming: 4 bases; junction bases outside the gene matches: 2. This CDR3 is built from 15 residues. As DNA, the CDR3 is TGTGCCAGCAGCGGCGGGACTAGCGGGGCAGATACGCAGTATTTT. This codes for CASSGGTSGADTQYF.

The V call is TRBV5-1, the J call TRBJ2-3; no clear D. Germline CDR1 reads SGHRS; CDR2 reads YFSETQ. V was shortened by 0 bases and J by 0 bases, with 8 bases between the two germline ends. The CDR3 contains 15 residues. For the CDR3, the DNA is TGCGCCAGCAGCTTGGCTGTGGGTAGCACAGATACGCAGTATTTT. It yields the protein CASSLAVGSTDTQYF.

This chain links TRBV5-6 with TRBJ1-5, with a tentative D call TRBD1 (6 bases). This CDR3 comprises 14 residues. The V and J ends lost 4 bases and 3 bases respectively, with 11 bases between them. Per germline, CDR1 SGHDT and CDR2 YYEEEE. The DNA for the CDR3 is TGTGCCAGCAGCACCGCAGGGGTCAATCAGCCCCAGCATTTT. Translated, it gives CASSTAGVNQPQHF.

The rearrangement links TRBV6-1 to TRBJ2-4; D is possibly TRBD1 or TRBD2 (6 bases each). CDR1 MNHNS and CDR2 SASEGT come from the germline V gene. There are 15 residues in the CDR3. Trimming cost V 6 bases and J 0 bases, with 12 bases left between them. The CDR3 region is CASSPEGEAKNIQYF. As DNA, the CDR3 is TGTGCCAGCAGCCCGGAGGGGGAAGCCAAAAACATTCAGTACTTC.

In its sample, this clonotype was seen a few times. The chain joins TRBV7-9 to TRBJ2-1; D may be TRBD1 (6 bases). V was shortened by 5 bases and J by 9 bases, with 17 bases between the two germline ends. Germline CDR1 reads SEHNR; CDR2 reads FQNEAQ (reference sequence). The CDR3 has 14 residues. CDR3 amino acids: CASSEWTVAAEQFF. In nucleotides, the CDR3 is TGTGCCAGCAGCGAATGGACAGTTGCCGCTGAGCAGTTCTTC.

This clonotype was recorded a few times. The genes are TRBV4-1 and TRBJ2-2; D gene uncertain. This CDR3 spans 13 amino acids. V lost 6 bases, J lost 5 bases, and 10 bases lay in between. Germline assignment: CDR1 MGHRA and CDR2 YSYEKL. CDR3 sequence (DNA): TGCGCCAGCAGGCTCGTAGGTACCGGGGAGCTGTTTTTT. Translation: CASRLVGTGELFF.

This clonotype has at least ten counts. The V and J genes are TRBV7-9 and TRBJ1-2; possibly TRBD1 for D (5 bases). The germline gives CDR1 SEHNR, CDR2 FQNEAQ (reference sequence). Trimming removed 5 bases from V and 3 bases from J, with 10 bases in between. The CDR3 spans 13 residues. The CDR3 region has the DNA TGTGCCAGCAGCCGGGACCGCTACTATGGCTACACCTTC. Translating gives CASSRDRYYGYTF.

This clonotype came up a few times. The chain links TRBV13 to TRBJ1-3; no reliable D call. This CDR3 is 14 amino acids long. CDR1 and CDR2 from the germline V gene are PRHDT and FYEKMQ (reference sequence). V lost 4 bases, J lost 0 bases, and 7 bases lay in between. CDR3 in DNA: TGTGCCAGCAGCTCAAGGAGCTCTGGAAACACCATATATTTT. This encodes CASSSRSSGNTIYF.

A remark on this clonotype: In this CDR3 the conserved last residue, phenylalanine or tryptophan, is missing, so a read error is likely. The rearrangement joins TRBV28 to TRBJ2-4; D not certain. The CDR3 length is 15 residues. Germline CDR1 is MDHEN and CDR2 is SYDVKM. With 2 bases removed from V and 4 bases from J, the gap between germline ends came to 12 bases. CDR3: CASSLEDLTKNIQYS. CDR3 DNA: TGTGCCAGCAGTTTAGAGGACCTAACTAAAAACATTCAGTACTCC.

V is TRBV5-1 and J is TRBJ2-3, with D perhaps matching TRBD2 (5 bases). Germline V gene sequence: CDR1 SGHRS, CDR2 YFSETQ. The CDR3 sequence is 14 residues long. V was trimmed by 0 bases and J by 1 base, leaving 6 bases between them. The CDR3 here is CASSLAGGTDTQYF. In DNA form, the CDR3 reads TGCGCCAGCAGCTTGGCCGGGGGCACAGATACGCAGTATTTT.

V and J are TRBV27 and TRBJ1-1; D not certain. There are 11 residues in the CDR3. V gave up 6 bases and J gave up 5 bases, with 7 bases separating them. Germline-derived CDR1 and CDR2 are MNHEY and SMNVEV (reference sequence). The CDR3 region has the DNA TGTGCCAGCAGCGGAAGGACTGAAGCTTTCTTT. It codes for CASSGRTEAFF.

This clonotype was picked up one time. A read error may be the cause here, since a much bigger clone is one base away. The chain is built from TRBV9 and TRBJ2-3; a weak D match, TRBD2 (6 bases). Trimming left V 4 bases short and J 7 bases short, with 10 bases between. Germline lookup yields CDR1 SGDLS and CDR2 YYNGEE. There are 12 residues in the CDR3. The CDR3 bases are TGTGCCAGCAGCCGGGAGACAAATACGCAGTATTTT. It yields the protein CASSRETNTQYF.

The V call is TRBV4-1, the J call TRBJ2-3; 7 nucleotides agree with TRBD2. V lost 2 bases to trimming and J lost 4 bases; unmatched junction nucleotides: 3. Germline V gene data show CDR1 as MGHRA and CDR2 as YSYEKL. This CDR3 contains 14 residues. The CDR3 loop reads CASSQREGADTQYF. For the CDR3, the DNA is TGCGCCAGCAGCCAAAGGGAGGGCGCAGATACGCAGTATTTT.

About this clonotype itself: Just one base apart from a much larger clone, this may be a read error. V is TRBV20-1 and J is TRBJ1-2; tentative D call: TRBD1 (5 bases). The CDR3 covers 15 residues. Germline CDR1 is DFQATT and CDR2 is SNEGSKA (reference sequence). The CDR3 loop is CSTRDWGRNFYGYTF. The CDR3 bases are TGCAGTACTAGAGATTGGGGGAGGAACTTCTATGGCTACACCTTC.

In this sample, this clonotype turned up a few times. An end of the junction does not agree with germline; a read error may underlie this. J is TRBJ2-7 and V is TRBV20-1; D call uncertain. CDR3 length: 17 amino acids. CDR1 is DFQATT and CDR2 is SNEGSKA in the germline V gene (reference sequence). The DNA of the CDR3 is TGCAGTGCTGGAGATGGGTACCGATCCGCCTCTCCCTACGAGCAGTACTTC. It yields the protein CSAGDGYRSASPYEQYF.

The rearrangement uses TRBV5-5 and TRBJ2-7; either TRBD1 or TRBD2 may fit D (5 bases each). The germline CDR1 and CDR2 sequences are SGHKS and YYEKEE (reference sequence). The CDR3 extends over 15 amino acids. V lost 0 bases to trimming and J lost 5 bases, with 15 bases between them. The CDR3 spells CASSLARTVGHEQYF. Written as DNA, the CDR3 is TGTGCCAGCAGCTTGGCCCGGACGGTGGGACACGAGCAGTACTTC.

Concerning this clonotype: One end of the junction fails to match germline, which may point to a read error. The J gene is TRBJ2-5, the V gene TRBV27; the match to TRBD2 covers 10 bases. This CDR3 is built from 17 residues. The germline gives CDR1 MNHEY, CDR2 SMNVEV (reference sequence). For the CDR3, the DNA is TGTGCCAGCGGTTTGAGTCCCTTGAGCGGGAGGGGGGAGACCCAGTACTTC. Its translation is CASGLSPLSGRGETQYF.

This clonotype has a handful of counts. This chain links TRBV10-1 with TRBJ2-7; TRBD1 or TRBD2 may be the D gene (5 bases each). Germline V gene data show CDR1 as WNHNN and CDR2 as SYGVQD (reference sequence). The CDR3 runs to 13 residues. V gave up 7 bases and J gave up 3 bases, with 13 bases separating them. The CDR3 coding sequence is TGCGCCAGCAAGACCCGGGGCAACTACGAGCAGTACTTC. It codes for CASKTRGNYEQYF.

The chain joins TRBV4-3 to TRBJ2-2; unclear D gene. This CDR3 region has 16 residues. In germline, CDR1 is LGHNA, CDR2 YSLEER. The V end lost 8 bases, the J end lost 6 bases, and 22 bases lay between the germline ends. The CDR3 nucleotides are TGCGCCAGCGGCCCGCCCATAGGGTCCACTCCCGGGGAGCTGTTTTTT. Its translation is CASGPPIGSTPGELFF.

Here the CDR3 reads CASSFLTLRGNQPQHF. In nucleotides, the CDR3 is TGTGCCAGCAGTTTCTTAACCTTGCGGGGCAATCAGCCCCAGCATTTT. This sequence joins TRBV28 and TRBJ1-5; the D is unclear. CDR1 and CDR2 from the germline V gene are MDHEN and SYDVKM. V was trimmed by 3 bases and J by 2 bases, leaving 14 bases between them. This CDR3 has 16 residues. Full variable domain (outside the CDR3, taken from reference TRBV28 and TRBJ1-5): DVKVTQSSRYLVKRTGEKVFLECVQDMDHENMFWYRQDPGLGLRLIYFSYDVKMKEKGDIPEGYSVSREKKERFSLILESASTNQTSMYLCASSFLTLRGNQPQHFGDGTRLSIL.

The chain employs TRBV7-9 and TRBJ1-1; D is undetermined. V was pared by 2 bases and J by 1 base, with 11 bases between. The CDR3 is 15 amino acids. Germline V gene data show CDR1 as SEHNR and CDR2 as FQNEAQ (reference sequence). This chain's CDR3 is CASSLYMGGNTEAFF. The CDR3 DNA reads as TGTGCCAGCAGCTTATATATGGGAGGGAACACTGAAGCTTTCTTT. Looking up the rest from reference TRBV7-9 and TRBJ1-1 gives the full variable domain: DTGVSQNPRHKITKRGQNVTFRCDPISEHNRLYWYRQTLGQGPEFLTYFQNEAQLEKSRLLSDRFSAERPKGSFSTLEIQRTEQGDSAMYLCASSLYMGGNTEAFFGQGTRLTVV.

A word on this clonotype: This could be a read error, since a much larger clone is one nucleotide away. This chain connects TRBV4-1 to TRBJ1-5; 10 bases fit TRBD1. CDR1 MGHRA and CDR2 YSYEKL come from the germline V gene. V was clipped by 4 bases and J by 8 bases; unmatched bases: 8. The CDR3 loop spans 15 amino acids. The CDR3 DNA reads as TGCGCCAGCAGCCGTTCCGGGACAGGGGATAAGCCCCAGCATTTT. This sequence encodes CASSRSGTGDKPQHF.

The CDR3 DNA reads as TGCGCCAGCAGCTTCTGGGGGGACACCTACAATGAGCAGTTCTTC. Its protein is CASSFWGDTYNEQFF. This rearrangement joins TRBV5-1 to TRBJ2-1; D could derive from TRBD1 or TRBD2 (6 bases each). This CDR3 is 15 amino acids long. The V and J ends lost 2 bases and 2 bases respectively, with 11 bases between them. Looked up from germline, CDR1 is SGHRS and CDR2 is YFSETQ.

The J gene is TRBJ2-1, the V gene TRBV27, with D possibly being TRBD1 (6 bases). V was cut by 4 bases and J by 5 bases, with 15 bases left in between. CDR3 size: 15 residues. The V gene's germline CDR1 is MNHEY and CDR2 SMNVEV (reference sequence). The CDR3 nucleotides are TGTGCCAGCAGTTCCGCCGGGACACCTAACAATGAGCAGTTCTTC. Translated: CASSSAGTPNNEQFF.

A few counts support this clonotype. This chain uses TRBV6-6 with TRBJ1-3, with D unclear. Germline-derived CDR1 and CDR2 are MNHNY and SVGAGI (reference sequence). This CDR3 has 13 residues. V was clipped by 5 bases and J by 4 bases, with 9 bases between them. The CDR3 DNA sequence: TGTGCCAGCAGTCCCCCGGCGGGAAACACCATATATTTT. It translates to CASSPPAGNTIYF.

This clonotype was seen more than once but under ten times. V usage is TRBV25-1 and J usage is TRBJ2-2; D is unresolved. CDR3 length: 13 amino acids. In germline, CDR1 is MGHDK, CDR2 SYGVNS. The V and J ends lost 6 bases and 2 bases respectively, with 7 bases between them. CDR3 sequence reads: CASRIDNTGELFF. Written as DNA, the CDR3 is TGTGCCAGCAGAATCGATAACACCGGGGAGCTGTTTTTT.